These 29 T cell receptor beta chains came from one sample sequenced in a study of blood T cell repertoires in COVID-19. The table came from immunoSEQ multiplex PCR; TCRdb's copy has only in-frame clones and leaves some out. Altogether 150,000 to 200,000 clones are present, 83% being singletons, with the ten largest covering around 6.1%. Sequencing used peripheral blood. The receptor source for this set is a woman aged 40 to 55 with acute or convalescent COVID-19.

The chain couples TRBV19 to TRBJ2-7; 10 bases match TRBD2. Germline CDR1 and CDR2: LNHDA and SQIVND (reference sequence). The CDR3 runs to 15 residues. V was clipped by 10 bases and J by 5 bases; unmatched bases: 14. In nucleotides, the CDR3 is TGTGCCACCCGAAATCTAGCGGGAGTTCCGGACGAGCAGTACTTC. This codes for CATRNLAGVPDEQYF.

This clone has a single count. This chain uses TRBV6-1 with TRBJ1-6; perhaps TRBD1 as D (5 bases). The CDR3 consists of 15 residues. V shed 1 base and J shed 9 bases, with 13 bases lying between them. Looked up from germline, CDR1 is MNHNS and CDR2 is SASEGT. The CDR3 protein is CASSEVQDGSSPLHF. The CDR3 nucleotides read TGTGCCAGCAGTGAAGTACAGGACGGCTCTTCACCCCTCCACTTT.

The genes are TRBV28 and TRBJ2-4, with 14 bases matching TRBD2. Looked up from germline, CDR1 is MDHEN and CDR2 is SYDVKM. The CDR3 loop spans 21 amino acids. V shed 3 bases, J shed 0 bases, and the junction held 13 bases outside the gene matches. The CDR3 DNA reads TGTGCCAGCAGTTTCCCTCCGACTAGCGGGAGGGCTACCCTAGCCAAAAACATTCAGTACTTC. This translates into CASSFPPTSGRATLAKNIQYF.

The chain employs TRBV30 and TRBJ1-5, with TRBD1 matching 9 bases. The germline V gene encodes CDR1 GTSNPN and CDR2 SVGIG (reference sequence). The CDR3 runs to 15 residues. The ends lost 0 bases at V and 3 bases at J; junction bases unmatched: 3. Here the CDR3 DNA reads TGTGCCTGGAGTGTCCGGGACAGGGTCAATCAGCCCCAGCATTTT. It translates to CAWSVRDRVNQPQHF.

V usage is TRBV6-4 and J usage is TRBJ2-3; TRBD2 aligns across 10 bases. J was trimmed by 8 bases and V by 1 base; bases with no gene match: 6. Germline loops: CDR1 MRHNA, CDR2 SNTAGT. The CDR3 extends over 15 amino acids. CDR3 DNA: TGTGCCAGCAGTGACTTTAGCGGGGGGACGGGTACGCAGTATTTT. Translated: CASSDFSGGTGTQYF.

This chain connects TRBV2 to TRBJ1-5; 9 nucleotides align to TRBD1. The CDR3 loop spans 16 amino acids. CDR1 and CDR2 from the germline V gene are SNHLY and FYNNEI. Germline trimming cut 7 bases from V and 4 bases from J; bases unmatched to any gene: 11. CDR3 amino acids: CASTGVDRGSNQPQHF. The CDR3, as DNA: TGTGCCAGCACCGGGGTCGACAGGGGGTCAAATCAGCCCCAGCATTTT.

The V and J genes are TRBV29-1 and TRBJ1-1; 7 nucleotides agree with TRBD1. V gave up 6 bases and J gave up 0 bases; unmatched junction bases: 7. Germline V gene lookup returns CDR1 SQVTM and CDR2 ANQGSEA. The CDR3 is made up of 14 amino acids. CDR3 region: CSVTGTAMNTEAFF. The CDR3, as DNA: TGCAGCGTCACCGGGACAGCGATGAACACTGAAGCTTTCTTT.

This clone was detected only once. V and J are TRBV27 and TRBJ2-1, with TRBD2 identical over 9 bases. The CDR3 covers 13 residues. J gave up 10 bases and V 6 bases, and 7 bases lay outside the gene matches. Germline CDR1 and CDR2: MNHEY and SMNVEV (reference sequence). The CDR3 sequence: CASRAGGFNEQFF. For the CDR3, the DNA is TGTGCCAGCAGAGCGGGGGGTTTTAACGAGCAGTTCTTC.

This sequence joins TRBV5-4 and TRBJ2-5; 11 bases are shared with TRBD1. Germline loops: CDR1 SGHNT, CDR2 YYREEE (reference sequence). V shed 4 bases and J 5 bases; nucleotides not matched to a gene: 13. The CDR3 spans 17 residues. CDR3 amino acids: CASSTDRGQLERETQYF. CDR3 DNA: TGTGCCAGCAGCACGGACAGGGGGCAGTTGGAGAGGGAGACCCAGTACTTC.

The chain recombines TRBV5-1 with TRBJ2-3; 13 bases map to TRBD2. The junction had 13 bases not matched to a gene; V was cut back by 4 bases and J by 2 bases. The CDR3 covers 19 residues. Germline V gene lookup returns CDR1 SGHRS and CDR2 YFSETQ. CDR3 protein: CASSKTWTSGSSSTDTQYF. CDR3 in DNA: TGCGCCAGCAGCAAGACATGGACTAGCGGGAGTAGTTCCACAGATACGCAGTATTTT.

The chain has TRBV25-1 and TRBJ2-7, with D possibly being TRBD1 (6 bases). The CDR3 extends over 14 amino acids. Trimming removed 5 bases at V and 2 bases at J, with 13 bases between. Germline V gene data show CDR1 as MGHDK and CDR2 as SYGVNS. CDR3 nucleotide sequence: TGTGCCAGCAGTCCCTTGGACAGAACCTACGAGCAGTACTTC. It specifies CASSPLDRTYEQYF.

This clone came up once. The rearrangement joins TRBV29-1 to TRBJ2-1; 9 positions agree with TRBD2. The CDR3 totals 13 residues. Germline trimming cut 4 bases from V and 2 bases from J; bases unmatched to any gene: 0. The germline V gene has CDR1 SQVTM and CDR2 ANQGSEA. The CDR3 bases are TGCAGCGTTGGCGGGGGGGCCTACAATGAGCAGTTCTTC. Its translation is CSVGGGAYNEQFF.

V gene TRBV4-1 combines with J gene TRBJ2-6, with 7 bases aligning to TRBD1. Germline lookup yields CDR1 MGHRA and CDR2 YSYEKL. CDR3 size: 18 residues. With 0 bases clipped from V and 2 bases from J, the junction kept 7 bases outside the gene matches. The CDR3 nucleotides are TGCGCCAGCAGCCAAGATGATGCGACAGGGACTGGGGCCAACGTCCTGACTTTC. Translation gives CASSQDDATGTGANVLTF.

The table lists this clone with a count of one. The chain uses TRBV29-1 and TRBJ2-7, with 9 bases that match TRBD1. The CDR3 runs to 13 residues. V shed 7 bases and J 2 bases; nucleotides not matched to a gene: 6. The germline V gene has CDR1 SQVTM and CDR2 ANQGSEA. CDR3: CSAGTGKAYEQYF. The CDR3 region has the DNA TGCAGCGCCGGGACAGGGAAAGCCTACGAGCAGTACTTC.

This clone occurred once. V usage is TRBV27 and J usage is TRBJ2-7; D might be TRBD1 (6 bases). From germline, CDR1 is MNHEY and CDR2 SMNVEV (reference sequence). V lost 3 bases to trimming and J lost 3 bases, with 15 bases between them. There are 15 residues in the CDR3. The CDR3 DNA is TGTGCCAGCAGTTTTCGTTCGGACAGTTACTACGAGCAGTACTTC. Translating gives CASSFRSDSYYEQYF.

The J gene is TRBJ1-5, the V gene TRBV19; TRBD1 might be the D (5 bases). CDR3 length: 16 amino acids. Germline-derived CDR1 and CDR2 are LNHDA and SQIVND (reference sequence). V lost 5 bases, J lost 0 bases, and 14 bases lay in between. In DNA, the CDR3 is TGTGCCAGTAGTTGGGGCAGGACGTTTAGCAATCAGCCCCAGCATTTT. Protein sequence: CASSWGRTFSNQPQHF.

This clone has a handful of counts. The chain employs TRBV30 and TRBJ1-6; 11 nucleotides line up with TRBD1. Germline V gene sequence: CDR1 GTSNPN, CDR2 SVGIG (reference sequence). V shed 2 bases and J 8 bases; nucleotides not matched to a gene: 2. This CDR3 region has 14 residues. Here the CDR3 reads CAWSRTGGYSPLHF. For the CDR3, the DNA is TGTGCCTGGAGTAGGACAGGGGGCTATTCACCCCTCCACTTT.

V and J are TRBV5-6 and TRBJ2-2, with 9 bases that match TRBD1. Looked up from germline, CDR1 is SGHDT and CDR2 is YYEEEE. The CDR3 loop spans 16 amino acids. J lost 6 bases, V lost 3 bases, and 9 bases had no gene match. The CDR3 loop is CASSSSGTGLAGELFF. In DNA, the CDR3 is TGTGCCAGCAGCTCCTCCGGGACAGGGTTGGCCGGGGAGCTGTTTTTT.

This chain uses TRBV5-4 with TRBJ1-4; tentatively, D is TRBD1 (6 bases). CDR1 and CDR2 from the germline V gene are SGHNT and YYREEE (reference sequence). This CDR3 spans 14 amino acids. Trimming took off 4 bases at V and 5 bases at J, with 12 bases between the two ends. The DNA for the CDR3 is TGTGCCAGCAGCCCCGGACAGTTCAATGAAAAACTGTTTTTT. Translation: CASSPGQFNEKLFF.

This CDR3 reads CSVTLLDLLGEQYF. The CDR3 DNA reads as TGCAGCGTTACTTTACTGGACTTGCTGGGCGAGCAGTACTTC. This sequence joins TRBV29-1 and TRBJ2-7, with D possibly being TRBD2 (5 bases). V lost 5 bases, J lost 6 bases, and 20 bases lay in between. CDR1 is SQVTM and CDR2 is ANQGSEA in the germline V gene. This CDR3 has 14 amino acids.

CDR3 loop: CASSSGPGQGNSYEQYF. CDR3 coding DNA: TGTGCCAGCAGTTCAGGACCGGGACAGGGGAACTCCTACGAGCAGTACTTC. V usage is TRBV27 and J usage is TRBJ2-7; TRBD1 aligns across 10 bases. The V segment lost 4 bases and the J segment 0 bases; nucleotides outside the gene matches: 9. This CDR3 is 17 amino acids long. Germline V gene sequence: CDR1 MNHEY, CDR2 SMNVEV (reference sequence).

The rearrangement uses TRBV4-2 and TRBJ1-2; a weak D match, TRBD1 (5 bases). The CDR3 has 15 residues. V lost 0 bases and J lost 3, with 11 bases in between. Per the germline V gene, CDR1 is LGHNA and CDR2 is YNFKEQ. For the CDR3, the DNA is TGTGCCAGCAGCCAAGACCGGGAGACAGACTATGGCTACACCTTC. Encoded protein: CASSQDRETDYGYTF.

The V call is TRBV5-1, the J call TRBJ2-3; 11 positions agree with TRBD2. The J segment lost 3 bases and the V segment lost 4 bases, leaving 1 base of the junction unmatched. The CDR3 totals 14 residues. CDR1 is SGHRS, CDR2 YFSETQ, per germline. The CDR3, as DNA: TGCGCCAGCAGCCCTAGCGGGGGGACAGATACGCAGTATTTT. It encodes CASSPSGGTDTQYF.

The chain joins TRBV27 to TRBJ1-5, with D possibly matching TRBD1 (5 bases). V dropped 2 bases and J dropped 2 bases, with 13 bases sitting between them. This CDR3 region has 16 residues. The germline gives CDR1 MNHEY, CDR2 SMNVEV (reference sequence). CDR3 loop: CASSLVAGEGNQPQHF. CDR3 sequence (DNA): TGTGCCAGCAGTTTAGTTGCGGGGGAAGGCAATCAGCCCCAGCATTTT.

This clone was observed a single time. This CDR3 is CASSAVERETQYF. The CDR3, as DNA: TGCGCCAGCAGTGCGGTGGAGAGAGAGACCCAGTACTTC. The V and J genes are TRBV4-1 and TRBJ2-5, with unresolved D. The CDR3 totals 13 residues. Trimming cost V 6 bases and J 4 bases, with 12 bases left between them. CDR1 and CDR2 from the germline V gene are MGHRA and YSYEKL.

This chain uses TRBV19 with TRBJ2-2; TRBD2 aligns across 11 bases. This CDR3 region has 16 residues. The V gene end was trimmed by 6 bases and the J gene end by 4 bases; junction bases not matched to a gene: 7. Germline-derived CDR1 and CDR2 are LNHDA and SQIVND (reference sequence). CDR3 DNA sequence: TGTGCCAGTAGCGGGGGACTAGCGGTTCCCACCGGGGAGCTGTTTTTT. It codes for CASSGGLAVPTGELFF. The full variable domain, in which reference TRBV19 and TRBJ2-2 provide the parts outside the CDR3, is DGGITQSPKYLFRKEGQNVTLSCEQNLNHDAMYWYRQDPGQGLRLIYYSQIVNDFQKGDIAEGYSVSREKKESFPLTVTSAQKNPTAFYLCASSGGLAVPTGELFFGEGSRLTVL.

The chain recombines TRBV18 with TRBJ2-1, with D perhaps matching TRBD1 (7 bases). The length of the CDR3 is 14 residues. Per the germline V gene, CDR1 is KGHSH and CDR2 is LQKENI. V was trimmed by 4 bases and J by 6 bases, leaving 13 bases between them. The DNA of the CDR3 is TGTGCCAGCTCACTCGGGACAGCGGGCAATGAGCAGTTCTTC. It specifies CASSLGTAGNEQFF.

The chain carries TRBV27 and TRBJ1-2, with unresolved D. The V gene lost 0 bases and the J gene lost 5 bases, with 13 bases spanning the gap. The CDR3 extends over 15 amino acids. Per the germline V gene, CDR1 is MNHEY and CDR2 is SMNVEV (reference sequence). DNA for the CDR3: TGTGCCAGCAGTTTATCAGCCCTCCCGGGGTATGGCTACACCTTC. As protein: CASSLSALPGYGYTF.

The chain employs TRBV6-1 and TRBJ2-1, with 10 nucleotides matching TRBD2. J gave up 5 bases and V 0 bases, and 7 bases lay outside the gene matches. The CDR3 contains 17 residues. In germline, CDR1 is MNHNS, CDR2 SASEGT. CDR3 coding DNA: TGTGCCAGCAGTGAAGCAGCCGGGACTAGCGCTAACAATGAGCAGTTCTTC. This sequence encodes CASSEAAGTSANNEQFF.